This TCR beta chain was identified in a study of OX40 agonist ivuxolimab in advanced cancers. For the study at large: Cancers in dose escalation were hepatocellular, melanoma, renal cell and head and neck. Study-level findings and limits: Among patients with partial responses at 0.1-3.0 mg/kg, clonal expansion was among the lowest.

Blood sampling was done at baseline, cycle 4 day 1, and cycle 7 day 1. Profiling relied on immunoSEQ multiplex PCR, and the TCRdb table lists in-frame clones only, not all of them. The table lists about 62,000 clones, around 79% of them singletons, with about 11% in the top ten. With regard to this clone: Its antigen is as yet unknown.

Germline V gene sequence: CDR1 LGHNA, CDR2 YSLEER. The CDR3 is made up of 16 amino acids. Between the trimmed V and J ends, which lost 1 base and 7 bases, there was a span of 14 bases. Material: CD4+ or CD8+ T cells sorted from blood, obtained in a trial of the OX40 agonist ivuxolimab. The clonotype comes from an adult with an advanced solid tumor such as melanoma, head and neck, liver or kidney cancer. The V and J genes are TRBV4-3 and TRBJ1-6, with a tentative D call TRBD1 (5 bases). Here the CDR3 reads CASSQGGGGTNSPLHF. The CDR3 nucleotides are TGCGCCAGCAGCCAAGGGGGCGGGGGTACCAATTCACCCCTCCACTTT.